A selection of T cell receptor beta chains follows, all from one sample in a study of CXCR3-negative and CXCR3-positive naive CD8 T cells. TCRdb re-called the 5' RACE reads; one entry per CDR3 protein, DNA not given. The specimen's table records 40,000 to 45,000 distinct CDR3 sequences. The sample consisted of memory CD8+ T cells from blood. The source is a human donor in good health. Some clones in this sample may be carry-over from other donors' samples. CDR3s include the opening cysteine and the closing phenylalanine or tryptophan. Each record gives: J gene, V gene, CDR3 protein.

j_gene: TRBJ2-2; v_gene: TRBV7-7; CDR3aa: CASSASVAGSTGELFF
j_gene: TRBJ2-5; v_gene: TRBV7-7; CDR3aa: CASSLRAGGEGETQYF
j_gene: TRBJ2-5; v_gene: TRBV29-1; CDR3aa: CSVEDSREETQYF
j_gene: TRBJ1-2; v_gene: TRBV16; CDR3aa: CASSLPGQHYGYTF
j_gene: TRBJ2-2; v_gene: TRBV12-3/TRBV12-4; CDR3aa: CASSRDSHTGELFF
j_gene: TRBJ2-7; v_gene: TRBV28; CDR3aa: CASSPLDRSYEQYF
j_gene: TRBJ2-7; v_gene: TRBV20-1; CDR3aa: CSARSPGVREQYF
j_gene: TRBJ2-7; v_gene: TRBV7-2; CDR3aa: CASSFTYEQYF
j_gene: TRBJ1-1; v_gene: TRBV28; CDR3aa: CASRLGPPGTEAFF
j_gene: TRBJ2-7; v_gene: TRBV10-2; CDR3aa: CASSESTGLAGYEQYF
j_gene: TRBJ2-1; v_gene: TRBV7-2; CDR3aa: CASSLGFTSGGALYNEQFF
j_gene: TRBJ2-1; v_gene: TRBV29-1; CDR3aa: CSSPGTYNEQFF
j_gene: TRBJ2-7; v_gene: TRBV28; CDR3aa: CASSLNRIQQYF
j_gene: TRBJ2-7; v_gene: TRBV29-1; CDR3aa: CSVVPGGVYEQYF
j_gene: TRBJ2-3; v_gene: TRBV6-2/TRBV6-3; CDR3aa: CASSFAGGETDTQYF
j_gene: TRBJ2-7; v_gene: TRBV7-2; CDR3aa: CASSSPSGGPYEQYF
j_gene: TRBJ1-4; v_gene: TRBV28; CDR3aa: CASSFHTGARSEKLFF
j_gene: TRBJ2-7; v_gene: TRBV7-6; CDR3aa: CASSLAGGLAGEQYF
j_gene: TRBJ2-1; v_gene: TRBV29-1; CDR3aa: CSVPLGNEQFF
j_gene: TRBJ1-1; v_gene: TRBV6-2/TRBV6-3; CDR3aa: CASSYGTEAFF
j_gene: TRBJ2-1; v_gene: TRBV12-3/TRBV12-4; CDR3aa: CASSLRDAGTGAYNEQFF
j_gene: TRBJ1-2; v_gene: TRBV6-6; CDR3aa: CASSEGQGYGYTF
j_gene: TRBJ2-1; v_gene: TRBV6-2/TRBV6-3; CDR3aa: CASFGLDNEQFF
j_gene: TRBJ2-5; v_gene: TRBV7-6; CDR3aa: CASRGGNQETQYF
j_gene: TRBJ2-7; v_gene: TRBV2; CDR3aa: CASSEALSSFYEQYF
j_gene: TRBJ2-5; v_gene: TRBV23-1; CDR3aa: CASSQPPGGHQETQYF
j_gene: TRBJ2-3; v_gene: TRBV29-1; CDR3aa: CSPSVGTDTQYF
j_gene: TRBJ2-7; v_gene: TRBV4-3; CDR3aa: CASSQERGPYYEQYF
j_gene: TRBJ2-7; v_gene: TRBV29-1; CDR3aa: CSVLSGEAYEQYF
j_gene: TRBJ2-1; v_gene: TRBV7-2; CDR3aa: CASSLSGLGVFNEQFF
j_gene: TRBJ1-1; v_gene: TRBV10-2; CDR3aa: CASSTELNTEAFF
j_gene: TRBJ2-3; v_gene: TRBV7-8; CDR3aa: CASSLVGSGGFTDTQYF
j_gene: TRBJ2-3; v_gene: TRBV11-2; CDR3aa: CASSLEPPGLAFADTQYF
j_gene: TRBJ2-1; v_gene: TRBV11-1; CDR3aa: CASSPTGQVSYNEQFF
j_gene: TRBJ2-2; v_gene: TRBV5-6; CDR3aa: CASSLIGIGELFF
j_gene: TRBJ1-6; v_gene: TRBV12-3/TRBV12-4; CDR3aa: CASSRPGSSYNSPLHF
j_gene: TRBJ2-5; v_gene: TRBV12-3/TRBV12-4; CDR3aa: CASSYGGTTQYF